Below, 23 T cell receptor beta chains from the same sample are listed, as sequenced in a study of shared clonotypes between healthy human individuals. Sequenced by immunoSEQ multiplex PCR; TCRdb stores in-frame clones only, minus some. The sample carries 2 million to 2.5 million clones, approximately 94% recorded once. Sequencing was performed on naive CD4+ T cells from PBMCs. Regarding subset: CD45RA+ positively selected. Every receptor here comes from a man younger than 35 in good health. Some clones in this sample may be carry-over from other donors' samples.

The chain is built from TRBV29-1 and TRBJ1-2; 9 bases agree with TRBD1. Germline assignment: CDR1 SQVTM and CDR2 ANQGSEA. V lost 8 bases and J lost 7; bases outside the gene matches: 11. The CDR3 covers 13 residues. CDR3 sequence: CSSWDRAPAGYTF. CDR3 nucleotide sequence: TGCAGCTCCTGGGACAGGGCTCCCGCTGGCTACACCTTC.

The chain has TRBV5-4 and TRBJ2-7, with 12 bases matching TRBD2. Trimming cost V 4 bases and J 3 bases; bases outside gene matches: 2. The CDR3 totals 14 residues. Germline V gives CDR1 SGHNT, CDR2 YYREEE (reference sequence). CDR3 residues: CASSGLAGHYEQYF. The CDR3 DNA is TGTGCCAGCAGCGGACTAGCGGGACACTACGAGCAGTACTTC.

The J gene is TRBJ2-4, the V gene TRBV11-2; D possibly matches TRBD1 or TRBD2 (5 bases each). The CDR3 length is 16 residues. V lost 7 bases and J 0 bases, leaving 16 bases between the germline ends. Per the germline V gene, CDR1 is SGHAT and CDR2 is FQNNGV. The CDR3 DNA is TGTGCCAGCACGGGGCATGAGTACCTAGCCAAAAACATTCAGTACTTC. Translated: CASTGHEYLAKNIQYF.

The chain has TRBV5-6 and TRBJ1-6, with TRBD1 matching 10 bases. Trimming took 4 bases from V and 14 from J; bases not matched to a gene: 15. CDR1 and CDR2 from the germline V gene are SGHDT and YYEEEE. The CDR3 length is 16 residues. CDR3 residues: CASSALLGQGPLALHF. CDR3 in DNA: TGTGCCAGCAGCGCCCTTCTGGGACAGGGGCCTCTGGCCCTCCACTTT.

The chain carries TRBV7-2 and TRBJ2-7; 8 bases map to TRBD1. CDR1 and CDR2 from the germline V gene are SGHTA and FQGNSA. J gave up 2 bases and V 5 bases, and 8 bases lay outside the gene matches. The CDR3 is 15 residues long. The CDR3 DNA reads TGTGCCAGCAGCCCACCGGGACAGGACGCCTACGAGCAGTACTTC. This encodes CASSPPGQDAYEQYF. The full variable domain, rest sourced from reference TRBV7-2 and TRBJ2-7, is GAGVSQSPSNKVTEKGKDVELRCDPISGHTALYWYRQSLGQGLEFLIYFQGNSAPDKSGLPSDRFSAERTGGSVSTLTIQRTQQEDSAVYLCASSPPGQDAYEQYFGPGTRLTVT.

The chain joins TRBV28 to TRBJ2-3; 7 bases map to TRBD1. In germline, CDR1 is MDHEN, CDR2 SYDVKM. V dropped 7 bases and J dropped 1; count of bases not matched to a gene: 2. CDR3 length equals 13 residues. CDR3: CASNQGGTDTQYF. In DNA form, the CDR3 reads TGTGCCAGCAACCAGGGGGGCACAGATACGCAGTATTTT.

The chain carries TRBV6-5 and TRBJ2-7; TRBD2 matches at 7 bases. The ends lost 6 bases at V and 3 bases at J; junction bases unmatched: 11. The CDR3 spans 15 residues. The germline V gene encodes CDR1 MNHEY and CDR2 SVGAGI. CDR3 sequence reads: CASRPFAGAHYEQYF. CDR3 nucleotide sequence: TGTGCCAGCAGGCCCTTTGCGGGAGCCCACTACGAGCAGTACTTC.

V usage is TRBV15 and J usage is TRBJ2-1; possible D gene TRBD1, 6 bases. CDR1 and CDR2 from the germline V gene are LNHNV and YYDKDF (reference sequence). The V and J ends lost 5 bases and 0 bases respectively, with 14 bases between them. The CDR3 runs to 16 residues. Written as DNA, the CDR3 is TGTGCCACCAGCGGCTCCAGGGGCCTCTCCTACAATGAGCAGTTCTTC. Amino acid sequence: CATSGSRGLSYNEQFF.

The chain couples TRBV7-3 to TRBJ2-1; weak D call: TRBD1 (5 bases). Trimming took 4 bases from V and 7 from J, leaving 8 bases between them. The germline CDR1 and CDR2 sequences are SGHTA and FQGTGA. CDR3 length: 12 amino acids. Here the CDR3 DNA reads TGTGCCAGCAGCTCCCGGACAAATGAGCAGTTCTTC. Amino acid sequence: CASSSRTNEQFF.

This chain connects TRBV6-5 to TRBJ2-5; TRBD2 matches at 10 bases. The trim removed 6 bases at V and 2 bases at J, leaving 3 bases unmatched. The CDR3 consists of 14 residues. Germline V CDR1 and CDR2: MNHEY, SVGAGI. The CDR3 region is CASRRTSGQETQYF. The DNA for the CDR3 is TGTGCCAGCAGGAGGACTAGCGGACAAGAGACCCAGTACTTC.

This chain uses TRBV6-5 with TRBJ2-1, with 9 bases fitting TRBD2. Germline CDR1 MNHEY, CDR2 SVGAGI. The CDR3 is 15 amino acids. Germline trimming cut 5 bases from V and 2 bases from J; bases unmatched to any gene: 4. Written as DNA, the CDR3 is TGTGCCAGCAGTCTAGCGGGACTAGCCTACAATGAGCAGTTCTTC. It specifies CASSLAGLAYNEQFF.

The genes are TRBV4-3 and TRBJ1-1; D uncertain. The CDR3 extends over 15 amino acids. Germline V gene sequence: CDR1 LGHNA, CDR2 YSLEER. The V gene lost 0 bases and the J gene lost 5 bases, with 13 bases spanning the gap. CDR3 coding DNA: TGCGCCAGCAGCCAAGATGAGTGGGGAGGGACTGAAGCTTTCTTT. Translation gives CASSQDEWGGTEAFF.

V usage is TRBV5-1 and J usage is TRBJ1-1; D gene ambiguous. The V gene's germline CDR1 is SGHRS and CDR2 YFSETQ. V was pared by 6 bases and J by 1 base, with 16 bases between. This CDR3 region has 15 residues. The CDR3 reads CASMREPAGNTEAFF. The CDR3 coding sequence is TGCGCCAGCATGAGAGAGCCGGCTGGGAACACTGAAGCTTTCTTT.

The DNA for the CDR3 is TGTGCCAGCAGTTTTAGCGGGAGGGCCAATGAGCAGTTCTTC. This codes for CASSFSGRANEQFF. The chain joins TRBV7-9 to TRBJ2-1; 11 positions match TRBD2. Per the germline V gene, CDR1 is SEHNR and CDR2 is FQNEAQ (reference sequence). V shed 6 bases, J shed 6 bases, and the junction held 4 bases outside the gene matches. The CDR3 covers 14 residues.

This chain uses TRBV5-4 with TRBJ1-5; D not resolved. The CDR3 runs 14 residues. Trimming took 0 bases from V and 4 from J, leaving 8 bases between them. The V gene's germline CDR1 is SGHNT and CDR2 YYREEE (reference sequence). This CDR3 reads CASSLGGNNQPQHF. The CDR3 DNA reads TGTGCCAGCAGCTTGGGGGGTAATAATCAGCCCCAGCATTTT. The full variable domain, its missing parts supplied by reference TRBV5-4 and TRBJ1-5, is ETGVTQSPTHLIKTRGQQVTLRCSSQSGHNTVSWYQQALGQGPQFIFQYYREEENGRGNFPPRFSGLQFPNYSSELNVNALELDDSALYLCASSLGGNNQPQHFGDGTRLSIL.

This clone was found a few times. The V and J genes are TRBV28 and TRBJ2-2; no reliable D call. The V end lost 6 bases, the J end lost 1 base, and 6 bases lay between the germline ends. Germline loops: CDR1 MDHEN, CDR2 SYDVKM. The CDR3 has 13 amino acids. The CDR3 region is CASSRMNTGELFF. The CDR3, as DNA: TGTGCCAGCAGCCGCATGAACACCGGGGAGCTGTTTTTT. The complete variable domain, with remaining parts taken from reference TRBV28 and TRBJ2-2, reads DVKVTQSSRYLVKRTGEKVFLECVQDMDHENMFWYRQDPGLGLRLIYFSYDVKMKEKGDIPEGYSVSREKKERFSLILESASTNQTSMYLCASSRMNTGELFFGEGSRLTVL.

The rearrangement links TRBV6-5 to TRBJ2-5; D is ambiguous. Germline CDR1 is MNHEY and CDR2 is SVGAGI. Trimming shortened V by 6 bases and J by 5 bases, and 13 bases separated the two germline ends. The CDR3 length is 13 residues. Here the CDR3 DNA reads TGTGCCAGCAGCTCCTTTAAGGATGAGACCCAGTACTTC. Its protein product is CASSSFKDETQYF.

The genes are TRBV28 and TRBJ2-6; D uncertain. Germline V CDR1 and CDR2: MDHEN, SYDVKM. This CDR3 spans 12 amino acids. The ends were cut back, 10 bases at V and 4 bases at J, with 8 bases in the middle. CDR3 in amino acids: CATHSGANVLTF. The DNA for the CDR3 is TGTGCCACCCACTCCGGGGCCAACGTCCTGACTTTC.

The chain employs TRBV10-3 and TRBJ2-7; D gene ambiguous. The CDR3 length is 15 residues. The V end was cut by 0 bases, the J end by 3 bases, with 12 bases between. Germline CDR1 reads ENHRY; CDR2 reads SYGVKD. The CDR3 bases are TGTGCCATCAGTGAGTCGGTAGACGGCTTCTACGAGCAGTACTTC. Its translation: CAISESVDGFYEQYF.

This clone was recorded only once. The rearrangement joins TRBV11-3 to TRBJ2-7; D perhaps matches TRBD1 (5 bases). The CDR3 runs 14 residues. Germline-derived CDR1 and CDR2 are SGHNT and YENEEA. Trimming removed 3 bases at V and 7 bases at J, with 16 bases between. CDR3 loop: CASSLDTERGEQYF. In DNA form, the CDR3 reads TGTGCCAGCAGCTTGGACACGGAGCGTGGGGAGCAGTACTTC.

This rearrangement joins TRBV18 to TRBJ1-1; TRBD1 matches 12 bases. The length of the CDR3 is 20 residues. The V gene end was trimmed by 0 bases and the J gene end by 0 bases; junction bases not matched to a gene: 11. From germline, CDR1 is KGHSH and CDR2 LQKENI. CDR3 bases: TGTGCCAGCTCACCACCGGGACAGGGGGCCCGTTCGTATTTGAACACTGAAGCTTTCTTT. This codes for CASSPPGQGARSYLNTEAFF.

V and J are TRBV4-3 and TRBJ2-1, with 11 bases fitting TRBD2. The trim removed 0 bases at V and 8 bases at J, leaving 9 bases unmatched. The germline CDR1 and CDR2 sequences are LGHNA and YSLEER. The CDR3 covers 17 residues. This CDR3 reads CASSQDLALAGADEQFF. The DNA of the CDR3 is TGCGCCAGCAGCCAAGATCTTGCACTAGCGGGAGCTGATGAGCAGTTCTTC.

This chain connects TRBV19 to TRBJ2-1; 10 nucleotides align to TRBD2. The germline V gene encodes CDR1 LNHDA and CDR2 SQIVND (reference sequence). The V and J ends lost 2 bases and 3 bases, in that order; junction bases with no gene match: 4. The CDR3 has 16 amino acids. The chain's CDR3 is CASSISSGRIYNEQFF. DNA for the CDR3: TGTGCCAGTAGTATATCTAGCGGGAGAATCTACAATGAGCAGTTCTTC.